The text below deals with one TCR beta chain. Its antigen is not identified. The data originate from a study of long-term antiretroviral therapy in people with HIV. At the level of the study: It was about a decade after the earliest samples that the 2015 immediate-ART recommendation appeared. Whole-study results and caveats: Older ART regimens may have been in use when blood was drawn between the mid-2000s and the late 2010s. With ART, diversity went up but was still lower than in transplant donor controls.

Germline V gives CDR1 SGHAT, CDR2 FQNNGV. V lost 1 base and J 7 bases, leaving 13 bases between the germline ends. CDR3 length: 14 amino acids. Researchers ran immunoSEQ v3.0 at survey level. Sequencing was directed toward 40,000-50,000 T-cell genomes in each sample. The table came from immunoSEQ multiplex PCR; TCRdb's copy has only in-frame clones and leaves some out. The sample records around 28,000 clones, 91% being singletons. The chain uses TRBV11-2 and TRBJ1-2; D uncertain. Source: unsorted PBMCs, taken 3.1 years after starting antiretroviral therapy. This clonotype was sampled from a man aged 18 to 30 with HIV. CDR3 protein: CASSLGETGLGYTF. CDR3 nucleotide sequence: TGTGCCAGCAGCTTAGGAGAGACGGGTCTTGGCTACACCTTC.